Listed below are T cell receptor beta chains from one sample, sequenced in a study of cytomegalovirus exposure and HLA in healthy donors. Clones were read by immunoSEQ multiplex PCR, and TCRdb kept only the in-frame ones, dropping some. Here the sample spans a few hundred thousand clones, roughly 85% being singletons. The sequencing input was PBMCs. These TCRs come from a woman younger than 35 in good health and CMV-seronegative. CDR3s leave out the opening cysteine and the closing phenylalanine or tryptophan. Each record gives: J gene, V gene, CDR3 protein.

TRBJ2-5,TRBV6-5,ASSHLGSRQETQY
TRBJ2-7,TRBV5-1,ASGRGTGGYEQY
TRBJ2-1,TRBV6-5,ASSYMHPSSYNEQF
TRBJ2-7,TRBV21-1,ASELKTENSYEQY
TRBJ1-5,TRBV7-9,ASSHDRASGQPQH
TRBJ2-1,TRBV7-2,ATRVSSYNEQF
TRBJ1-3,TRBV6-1,ASSVGGSGNTIY
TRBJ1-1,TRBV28,ATHDEPGDGEAF
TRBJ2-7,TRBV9,ASSVAPSGPYEQY
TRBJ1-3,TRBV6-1,ASREQGAGGNTIY
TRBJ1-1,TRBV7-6,ASSAGQGMNTEAF
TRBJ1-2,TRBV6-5,ASSYLSGQGLVGYT
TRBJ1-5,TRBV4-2,ASSPGVRGGNQPQH
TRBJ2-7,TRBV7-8,ASSLGTGDAYEQY
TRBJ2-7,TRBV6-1,ASRDSLYEQY
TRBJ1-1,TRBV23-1,ASSQRSGQGACDTEAF
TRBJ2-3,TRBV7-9,ASSGLAGSTDTQY
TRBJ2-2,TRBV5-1,ASSLGDSTGELF
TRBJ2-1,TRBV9,ASSVGSSGSGDEQF
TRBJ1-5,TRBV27,ASSLSAGRDQPQH
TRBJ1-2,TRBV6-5,ASSPFRDTRRSYT
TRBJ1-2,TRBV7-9,ASSLAGGQGGRRGYT
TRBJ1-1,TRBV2,ASFGQGEAF
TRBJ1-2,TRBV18,ASSQRQGGNYGYT
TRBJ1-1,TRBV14,ASSHLATEAF
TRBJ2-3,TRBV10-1,ASSANTSTDTQY
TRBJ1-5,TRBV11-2,ASSTGLPGNQPQH
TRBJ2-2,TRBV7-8,ASSRSGGADFGELF
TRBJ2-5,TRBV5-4,ASSFMETQY
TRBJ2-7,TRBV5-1,ASGGTSGISSYEQY
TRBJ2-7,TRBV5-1,ASSFGRGVPSGSQSYEQY